The present entry profiles one T cell receptor beta chain with its context. Its antigen is as yet unknown. Per-sample yields of isolated PBMCs were at least 6 million. Germline V CDR1 and CDR2: DFQATT, SNEGSKA (reference sequence). The CDR3 consists of 13 residues. V dropped 6 bases and J dropped 2 bases, with 13 bases sitting between them. Through a sample-barcoded 5' primer and a J-beta primer mix, a second PCR was run for roughly 7 to 12 cycles. TCRdb analysed the 5' RACE reads with MiXCR anew, one entry per CDR3 protein. Here the sample spans roughly 1.5 million distinct CDR3 sequences, roughly 43% being singletons. This sample is drawn from a study of blood T cells in healthy people across ages. Study outcomes and limitations: The CMV status of each donor remained undetermined, and this could have confounded shifts in expanded clonotypes. Diversity was estimated from one million T cells, and these estimates were considered underestimates.

The sequenced material came from blood. This TCR derives from a woman aged 18-30 years in good health. The chain links TRBV20-1 to TRBJ1-2, with D maybe TRBD1 (6 bases). CDR3 coding DNA: TGCAGTGCCTCGAGGACAGTCAACTATGGCTACACCTTC. This codes for CSASRTVNYGYTF.